The present T cell receptor (beta chain) was sequenced within a study of blood T cell repertoires in COVID-19. Across the whole study: The United States, Italy and Spain supplied acute and convalescent COVID-19 samples.

Per the study methods: Using reference gene primer amplification, nucleated cell counts were estimated. Sequencing used immunoSEQ multiplex PCR; TCRdb keeps in-frame clones, though not all of them. From that table come the V and J calls and clone size; the DNA was used to work out D and trimming. Here the sample spans over 35,000 clones, about 82% being singletons. From germline, CDR1 is GTSNPN and CDR2 SVGIG (reference sequence). The CDR3 is 17 residues long. Losses at the gene ends were 0 bases for V and 2 bases for J; bases not matched to a gene: 9. The chain links TRBV30 to TRBJ1-3; TRBD1 agrees at 8 bases. Sequenced sample: peripheral blood. The sequence derives from a human donor in a cohort sampled during active COVID-19. As DNA, the CDR3 is TGTGCCTGGAGTGTTGGTGGACAGGGCCTCCCTGGAAACACCATATATTTT. Translating gives CAWSVGGQGLPGNTIYF.